The 4 T cell receptor beta chains below were found in one sample sequenced in a study of PD-1 blockade in classical Hodgkin lymphoma. Generated by immunoSEQ multiplex PCR, the TCRdb table keeps only in-frame clones and is missing some. The data show roughly 96,000 clones, just over 90% seen once. Described time point: cycle 4 day 1 (C4D1), after five to seven weeks of nivolumab. Relapse after autologous stem cell transplantation occurred in every patient, and brentuximab vedotin exposure varied. This material consisted of peripheral blood mononuclear cells (PBMCs), taken before the fourth cycle of nivolumab. The receptor source for this set is a human donor with classical Hodgkin lymphoma.

J is TRBJ1-3 and V is TRBV14; D is unresolved. The CDR3 spans 16 residues. V gave up 3 bases and J gave up 4 bases, with 16 bases separating them. Germline CDR1 is SGHDN and CDR2 is FVKESK. In nucleotides, the CDR3 is TGTGCCAGCAGCCAGGCCCCCCCAGACACAGGAAACACCATATATTTT. Protein: CASSQAPPDTGNTIYF.

V and J are TRBV9 and TRBJ2-3; D is unclear. Trimming removed 4 bases from V and 0 bases from J, with 15 bases in between. The CDR3 runs 16 residues. The germline V gene has CDR1 SGDLS and CDR2 YYNGEE. The DNA for the CDR3 is TGTGCCAGCAGCCAGACCGTGTGGTCTAGCACAGATACGCAGTATTTT. Amino acid sequence: CASSQTVWSSTDTQYF.

This chain joins TRBV5-4 and TRBJ1-1; D is ambiguous. The CDR3 loop spans 12 amino acids. V lost 4 bases and J 5 bases, leaving 9 bases between the germline ends. Germline loops: CDR1 SGHNT, CDR2 YYREEE (reference sequence). In DNA, the CDR3 is TGTGCCAGCAGCGCCGGGAAAACTGAAGCTTTCTTT. Protein sequence: CASSAGKTEAFF.

The chain uses TRBV4-1 and TRBJ2-7; TRBD2 matches 10 bases. The CDR3 runs 16 residues. V lost 1 base, J lost 4 bases, and 7 bases stayed unmatched. Germline loops: CDR1 MGHRA, CDR2 YSYEKL. CDR3 sequence reads: CASSQVRTSGTYEQYF. As DNA, the CDR3 is TGCGCCAGCAGCCAAGTTCGGACTAGCGGAACGTACGAGCAGTACTTC.